This T cell receptor beta chain came from a study of blood T cell repertoires in COVID-19. Germline V lookup: CDR1 LGHDT, CDR2 YNNKEL (reference sequence). The CDR3 totals 14 residues. V was clipped by 2 bases and J by 4 bases, with 11 bases between them. Original processing notes: Reference gene primers were amplified, and this amplification served to estimate nucleated cell counts. Method: immunoSEQ multiplex PCR; TCRdb's copy keeps in-frame clones and lacks some. D and trimming were read from the DNA, whereas the V and J calls and clone size are those reported in that table. The table has about 130,000 clones, more than 80% seen once.

This clonotype originated in a woman of 80 years or more with COVID-19, enrolled during active disease. V gene TRBV3-1 (or the pseudogene TRBV3-2) combines with J gene TRBJ1-2; D is undetermined. The sequenced sample was peripheral blood. The CDR3 sequence: CASSQQSGSYGYTF. In DNA form, the CDR3 reads TGTGCCAGCAGCCAACAATCAGGTAGCTATGGCTACACCTTC.